These 9 T cell receptor beta chains share one sample of origin, sequenced in a study of T cell changes during pregnancy in multiple sclerosis. Assay: immunoSEQ multiplex PCR; the TCRdb copy retains only in-frame clones and omits some. In the table there are about 67,000 clones, around 92% of which are singletons. This material consisted of peripheral blood, taken in the second trimester of pregnancy. The receptors come from a female donor in good health, enrolled as a control in a pregnancy study.

The chain carries TRBV25-1 and TRBJ2-1; 7 nucleotides line up with TRBD1. The length of the CDR3 is 13 residues. Germline V lookup: CDR1 MGHDK, CDR2 SYGVNS. Trimming at V came to 3 bases and at J to 7 bases, leaving 3 bases not matched to a gene. CDR3 nucleotides: TGTGCCAGCAGTGAGAGGGGACAGAATGAGCAGTTCTTC. This codes for CASSERGQNEQFF.

This clone was seen just once. The chain uses TRBV6-1 and TRBJ2-2, with 9 bases identical to TRBD1. The CDR3 totals 18 residues. Germline-derived CDR1 and CDR2 are MNHNS and SASEGT. J lost 4 bases, V lost 4 bases, and 13 bases had no gene match. The CDR3 DNA is TGTGCCAGCAGTGCGACAGGGGGTTACCCTCGGAGCACCGGGGAGCTGTTTTTT. Its protein is CASSATGGYPRSTGELFF.

The rearrangement uses TRBV11-2 and TRBJ2-6; tentatively, D is TRBD2 (5 bases). CDR3 length equals 13 residues. V dropped 8 bases and J dropped 1 base, with 6 bases sitting between them. CDR1 is SGHAT and CDR2 is FQNNGV in the germline V gene. The CDR3 nucleotides are TGTGCCAGCGGACTTTCTGGGGCCAACGTCCTGACTTTC. This codes for CASGLSGANVLTF.

The genes are TRBV19 and TRBJ1-4; D remains unclear. The CDR3 sequence is 12 residues long. Trimming pared 1 base from V and 8 bases from J, leaving 5 bases between. Germline values: CDR1 LNHDA, CDR2 SQIVND (reference sequence). The CDR3 spells CASSIGGEKLFF. The CDR3 bases are TGTGCCAGTAGTATAGGAGGCGAAAAACTGTTTTTT. Based on the CDR3 plus reference TRBV19 and TRBJ1-4, the full variable domain is DGGITQSPKYLFRKEGQNVTLSCEQNLNHDAMYWYRQDPGQGLRLIYYSQIVNDFQKGDIAEGYSVSREKKESFPLTVTSAQKNPTAFYLCASSIGGEKLFFGSGTQLSVL.

This chain uses TRBV30 with TRBJ2-3, with TRBD2 matching over 9 bases. V shed 4 bases, J shed 4 bases, and the junction held 9 bases outside the gene matches. Germline CDR1 and CDR2: GTSNPN and SVGIG (reference sequence). This CDR3 spans 15 amino acids. The CDR3 nucleotides read TGTGCCTGGACTCCCGCGGGAGGGCCGCCAGATACGCAGTATTTT. Protein product: CAWTPAGGPPDTQYF. The variable domain in full, completed from reference TRBV30 and TRBJ2-3, reads SQTIHQWPATLVQPVGSPLSLECTVEGTSNPNLYWYRQAAGRGLQLLFYSVGIGQISSEVPQNLSASRPQDRQFILSSKKLLLSDSGFYLCAWTPAGGPPDTQYFGPGTRLTVL.

The rearrangement links TRBV6-4 to TRBJ2-1; 8 nucleotides line up with TRBD2. With 6 bases clipped from V and 6 bases from J, the junction kept 7 bases outside the gene matches. The CDR3 is 14 residues long. Germline V gives CDR1 MRHNA, CDR2 SNTAGT. CDR3 protein: CASSPGLGSNEQFF. The DNA of the CDR3 is TGTGCCAGCAGCCCGGGACTAGGGTCCAATGAGCAGTTCTTC.

The CDR3 nucleotides read TGCGCCAGCAGTGAGTCTACAGGCCCCTACGAGCAGTACTTC. Translation: CASSESTGPYEQYF. This chain joins TRBV10-2 and TRBJ2-7; maybe TRBD1 (5 bases). Deletions cut 0 bases from V and 2 bases from J, with 8 bases between. The CDR3 is 14 residues long. Germline V CDR1 and CDR2: WSHSY, SAAADI.

The chain couples TRBV20-1 to TRBJ1-1, with D uncertain. From germline, CDR1 is DFQATT and CDR2 SNEGSKA (reference sequence). The CDR3 is 10 residues long. Trimming left V 3 bases short and J 4 bases short, with 3 bases between. CDR3 DNA sequence: TGCAGTGCTAGTCGCACTGAAGCTTTCTTT. It codes for CSASRTEAFF.

This rearrangement joins TRBV28 to TRBJ1-2; D is possibly TRBD1 (6 bases). Germline CDR1 MDHEN, CDR2 SYDVKM. There are 13 residues in the CDR3. V lost 5 bases and J lost 5, with 12 bases in between. Here the CDR3 reads CASSVGTPYGYTF. The CDR3 bases are TGTGCCAGCAGTGTTGGGACACCTTATGGCTACACCTTC.